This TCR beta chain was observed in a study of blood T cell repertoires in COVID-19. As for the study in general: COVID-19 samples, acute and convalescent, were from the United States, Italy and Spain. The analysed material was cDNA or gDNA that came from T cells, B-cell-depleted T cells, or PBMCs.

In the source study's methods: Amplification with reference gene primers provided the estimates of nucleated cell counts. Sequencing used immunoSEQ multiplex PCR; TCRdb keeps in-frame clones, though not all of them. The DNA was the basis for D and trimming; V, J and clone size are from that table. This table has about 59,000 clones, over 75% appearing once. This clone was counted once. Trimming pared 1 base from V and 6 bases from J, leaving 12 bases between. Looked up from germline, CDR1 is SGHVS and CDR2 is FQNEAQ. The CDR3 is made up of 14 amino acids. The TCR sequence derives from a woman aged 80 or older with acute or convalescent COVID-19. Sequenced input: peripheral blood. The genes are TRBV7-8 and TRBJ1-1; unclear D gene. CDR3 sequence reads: CASSLDRRGAEAFF. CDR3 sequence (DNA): TGTGCCAGCAGCTTAGACCGCCGCGGTGCTGAAGCTTTCTTT.